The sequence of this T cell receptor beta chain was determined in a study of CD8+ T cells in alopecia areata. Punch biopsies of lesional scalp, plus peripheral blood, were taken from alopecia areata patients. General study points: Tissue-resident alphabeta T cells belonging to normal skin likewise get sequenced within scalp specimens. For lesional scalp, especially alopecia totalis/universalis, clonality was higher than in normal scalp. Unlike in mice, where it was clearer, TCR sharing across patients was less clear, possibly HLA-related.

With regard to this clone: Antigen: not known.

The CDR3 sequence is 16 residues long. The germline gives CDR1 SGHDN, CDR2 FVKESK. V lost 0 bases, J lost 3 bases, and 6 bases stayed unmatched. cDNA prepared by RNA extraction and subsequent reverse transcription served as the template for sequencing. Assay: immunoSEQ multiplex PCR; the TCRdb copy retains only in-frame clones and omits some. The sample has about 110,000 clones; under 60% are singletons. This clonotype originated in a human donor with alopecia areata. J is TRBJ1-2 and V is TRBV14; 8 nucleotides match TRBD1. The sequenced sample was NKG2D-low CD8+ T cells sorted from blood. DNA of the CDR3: TGTGCCAGCAGCCAAGACGGACAGGGAGGGCACTATGGCTACACCTTC. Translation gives CASSQDGQGGHYGYTF. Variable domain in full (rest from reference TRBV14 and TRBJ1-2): EAGVTQFPSHSVIEKGQTVTLRCDPISGHDNLYWYRRVMGKEIKFLLHFVKESKQDESGMPNNRFLAERTGGTYSTLKVQPAELEDSGVYFCASSQDGQGGHYGYTFGSGTRLTVV.